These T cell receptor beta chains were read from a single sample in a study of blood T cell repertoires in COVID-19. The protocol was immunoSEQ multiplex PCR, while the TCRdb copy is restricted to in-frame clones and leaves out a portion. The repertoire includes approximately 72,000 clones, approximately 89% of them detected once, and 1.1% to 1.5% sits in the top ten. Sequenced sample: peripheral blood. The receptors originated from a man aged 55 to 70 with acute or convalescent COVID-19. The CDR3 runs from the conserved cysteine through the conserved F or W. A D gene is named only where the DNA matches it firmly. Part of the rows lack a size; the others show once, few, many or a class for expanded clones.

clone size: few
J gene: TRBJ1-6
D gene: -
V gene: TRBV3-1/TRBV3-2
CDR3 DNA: TGTGCCAGCAGCCAAGGTCAGGGCTCCTATAATTCACCCCTCCACTTT
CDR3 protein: CASSQGQGSYNSPLHF

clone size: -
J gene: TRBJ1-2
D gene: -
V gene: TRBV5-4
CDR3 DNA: TGTGCCAGCAGCTTGGACAGTAACTATGGCTACACCTTC
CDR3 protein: CASSLDSNYGYTF

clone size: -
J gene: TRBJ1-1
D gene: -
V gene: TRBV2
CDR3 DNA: TGTGCCAGCAGTGATCGGCAGGGCACTGAAGCTTTCTTT
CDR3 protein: CASSDRQGTEAFF

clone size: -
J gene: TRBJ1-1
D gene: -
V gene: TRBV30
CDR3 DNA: TGTGCCTGGAGCCGGGTCACTGAAGCTTTCTTT
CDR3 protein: CAWSRVTEAFF

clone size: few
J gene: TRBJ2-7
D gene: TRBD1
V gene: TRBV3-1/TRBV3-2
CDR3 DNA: TGTGCCAGCAGCCCAGACGGGACAGGGAGACGCGAGCAGTACTTC
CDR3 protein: CASSPDGTGRREQYF

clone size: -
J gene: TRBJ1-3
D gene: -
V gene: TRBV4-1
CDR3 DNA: TGCGCCAGCAGCCAAGGACCGGGTAACACCATATATTTT
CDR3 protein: CASSQGPGNTIYF

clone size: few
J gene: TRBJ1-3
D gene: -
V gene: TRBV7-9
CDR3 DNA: TGTGCCAGCAGCTTAAACCCGGTGCAGGGCCCCTCTGGAAACACCATATATTTT
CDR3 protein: CASSLNPVQGPSGNTIYF

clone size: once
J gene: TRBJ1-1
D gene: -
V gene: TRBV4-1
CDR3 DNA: TGCGCCAGCAGCCAAGACAGTCCGAACACTGAAGCTTTCTTT
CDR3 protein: CASSQDSPNTEAFF

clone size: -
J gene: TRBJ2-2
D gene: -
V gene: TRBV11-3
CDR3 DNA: TGTGCCAGCAGCTCAGTCCTGACAGGTAGCACCGGGGAGCTGTTTTTT
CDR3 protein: CASSSVLTGSTGELFF

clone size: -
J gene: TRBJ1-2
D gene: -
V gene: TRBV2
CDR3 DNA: TGTGCCAGCAGTGGAGAGGGGAGGAACTATGGCTACACCTTC
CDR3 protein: CASSGEGRNYGYTF

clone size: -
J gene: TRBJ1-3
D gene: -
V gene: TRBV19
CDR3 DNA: TGTGCCAGCTGGGACTCAAGCTCTGGAAACACCATATATTTT
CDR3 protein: CASWDSSSGNTIYF

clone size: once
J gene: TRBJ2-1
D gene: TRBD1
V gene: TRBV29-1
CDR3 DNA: TGCAGCGTGGTATGGGACAGGTACAATGAGCAGTTCTTC
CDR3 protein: CSVVWDRYNEQFF

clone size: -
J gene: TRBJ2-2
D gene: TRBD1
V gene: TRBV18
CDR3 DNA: TGTGCCAGCTCGGGACAGGCCATCACCGGGGAGCTGTTTTTT
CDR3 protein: CASSGQAITGELFF

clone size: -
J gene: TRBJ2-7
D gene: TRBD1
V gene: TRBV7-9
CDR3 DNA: TGTGCCAGCAGCCTTACAGGGGTGTCCTACGAGCAGTACTTC
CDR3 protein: CASSLTGVSYEQYF

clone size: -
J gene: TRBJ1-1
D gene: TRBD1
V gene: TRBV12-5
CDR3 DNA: TGTGCTAGTGGTTTGGGACAGGGTGGCACTGAAGCTTTCTTT
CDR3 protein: CASGLGQGGTEAFF

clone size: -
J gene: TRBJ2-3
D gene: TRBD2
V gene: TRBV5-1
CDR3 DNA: TGCGCCAGCAGCCCCTTTAGCGGGGGAAGCACAGATACGCAGTATTTT
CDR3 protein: CASSPFSGGSTDTQYF

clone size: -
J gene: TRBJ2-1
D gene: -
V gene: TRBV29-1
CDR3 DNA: TGCAGCGTTGATCCCAGGAACAATGAGCAGTTCTTC
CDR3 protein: CSVDPRNNEQFF

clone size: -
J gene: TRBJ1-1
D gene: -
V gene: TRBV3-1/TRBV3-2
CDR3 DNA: TGTGCCAGCAGCCAAGCGAGGATGGCGGAAGCTTTCTTT
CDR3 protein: CASSQARMAEAFF

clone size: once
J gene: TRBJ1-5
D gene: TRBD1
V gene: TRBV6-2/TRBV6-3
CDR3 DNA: TGTGCCAGCAGTAAACAGGGGGCGTTTAATCAGCCCCAGCATTTT
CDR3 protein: CASSKQGAFNQPQHF

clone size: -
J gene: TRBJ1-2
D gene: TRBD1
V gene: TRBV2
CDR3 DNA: TGTGCCAGCAGTGTTGGACAGGCGAACTATGGCTACACCTTC
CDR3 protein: CASSVGQANYGYTF

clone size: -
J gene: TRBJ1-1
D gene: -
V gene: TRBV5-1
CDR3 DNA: TGCGCCAGCAGCTTTAATCCGGGTATCCCCATGAACACTGAAGCTTTCTTT
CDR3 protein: CASSFNPGIPMNTEAFF

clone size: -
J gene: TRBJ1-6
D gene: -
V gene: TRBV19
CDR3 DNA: TGTGCCAGTAGTGCGTCAGGGATGGGCTCCTATAATTCACCCCTCCACTTT
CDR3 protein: CASSASGMGSYNSPLHF

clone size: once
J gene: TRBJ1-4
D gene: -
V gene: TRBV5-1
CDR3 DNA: TGCGCCAGCAGCTTGGTCGGAGGGTTACAGGAAAAACTGTTTTTT
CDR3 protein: CASSLVGGLQEKLFF

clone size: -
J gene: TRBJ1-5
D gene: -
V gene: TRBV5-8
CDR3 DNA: TGTGCCAGCAGCCCGGGAGGGCATCAGCCCCAGCATTTT
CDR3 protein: CASSPGGHQPQHF

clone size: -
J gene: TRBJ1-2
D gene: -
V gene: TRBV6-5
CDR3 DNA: TGTGCCAGCAAATCGTCGACAGTCTATGGCTACACCTTC
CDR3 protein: CASKSSTVYGYTF

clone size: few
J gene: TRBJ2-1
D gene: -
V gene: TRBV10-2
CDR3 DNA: TGCGCCAGCAGACGGACAGTCGATTCCTACAATGAGCAGTTCTTC
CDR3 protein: CASRRTVDSYNEQFF

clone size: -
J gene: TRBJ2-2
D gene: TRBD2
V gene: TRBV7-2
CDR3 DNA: TGTGCCAGCACCTCCGGAAAAGCGGGGGGCAACGGGGAGCTGTTTTTT
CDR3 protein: CASTSGKAGGNGELFF

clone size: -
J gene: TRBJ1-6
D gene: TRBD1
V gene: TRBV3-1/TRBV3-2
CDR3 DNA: TGTGCCAGCAGCCCGGGACAGTATAATTCACCCCTCCACTTT
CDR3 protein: CASSPGQYNSPLHF

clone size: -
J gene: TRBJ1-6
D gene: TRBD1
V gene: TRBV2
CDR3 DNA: TGTGCCAGCACTGACAGGGGAAACAATTCACCCCTCCACTTT
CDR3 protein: CASTDRGNNSPLHF

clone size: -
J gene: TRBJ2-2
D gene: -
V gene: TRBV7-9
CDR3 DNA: TGTGCCAGCAGCTACAGGGATATCGACACCGGGGAGCTGTTTTTT
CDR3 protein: CASSYRDIDTGELFF

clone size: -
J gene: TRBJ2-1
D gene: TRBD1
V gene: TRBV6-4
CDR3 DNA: TGTGCCAGCAGTGACTCTTCCTGGGCAGGGGGATCGGGGAATGAGCAGTTCTTC
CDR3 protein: CASSDSSWAGGSGNEQFF

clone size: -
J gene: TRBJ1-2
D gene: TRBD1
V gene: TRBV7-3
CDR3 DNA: TGTGCCAGCAGCTTGACAGGGGGAAAGGATGGCTACACCTTC
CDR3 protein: CASSLTGGKDGYTF

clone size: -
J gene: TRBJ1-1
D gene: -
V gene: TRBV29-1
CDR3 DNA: TGCAGCGTCGGGTCCGGTAAGATGGGCACTGAAGCTTTCTTT
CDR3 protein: CSVGSGKMGTEAFF

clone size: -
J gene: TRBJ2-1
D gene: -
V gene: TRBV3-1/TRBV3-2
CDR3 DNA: TGTGCCAGCAGCCAACTACCAGGGGACGAGCAGTTCTTC
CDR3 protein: CASSQLPGDEQFF

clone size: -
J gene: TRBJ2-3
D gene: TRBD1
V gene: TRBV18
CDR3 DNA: TGTGCCAGCTCCTTATCGACAGGGTTCACAGATACGCAGTATTTT
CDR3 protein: CASSLSTGFTDTQYF